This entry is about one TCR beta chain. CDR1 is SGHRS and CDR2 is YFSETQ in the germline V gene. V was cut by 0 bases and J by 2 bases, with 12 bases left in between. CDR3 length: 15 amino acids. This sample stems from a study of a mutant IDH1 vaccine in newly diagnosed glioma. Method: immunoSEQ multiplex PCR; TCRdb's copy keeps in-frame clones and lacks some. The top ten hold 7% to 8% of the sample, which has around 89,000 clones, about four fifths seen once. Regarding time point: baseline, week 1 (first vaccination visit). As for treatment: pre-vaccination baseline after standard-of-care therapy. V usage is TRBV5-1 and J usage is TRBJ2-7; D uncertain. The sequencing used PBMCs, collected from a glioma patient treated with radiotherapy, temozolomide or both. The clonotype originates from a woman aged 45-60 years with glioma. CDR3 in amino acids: CASSLGSGYAYEQYF. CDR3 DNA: TGCGCCAGCAGCTTGGGAAGTGGGTATGCCTACGAGCAGTACTTC.